Listed below are T cell receptor beta chains from one sample, sequenced in a study of blood T cell repertoires in COVID-19. Assay used: immunoSEQ multiplex PCR; TCRdb lists only in-frame clones, some missing. The sample lists 250,000 or so clones, roughly nine tenths occurring once. Input material: PBMCs or T cells enriched from blood (not recorded which). The origin of the receptors is a human donor in a cohort exposed to, infected with or recovered from COVID-19 (not recorded which). The donor label of this sample is uncertain. CDR3s include the opening cysteine and the closing phenylalanine or tryptophan. The D gene is left open where the match is weak. Rows give clone size only sometimes, using once, few, many, or a class for an expanded clone.

>TRBJ1-3|-|TRBV19|-
TGTGCCAGTAGCCTTGGCCACCCCAACACCATATATTTT
CASSLGHPNTIYF
>TRBJ1-2|-|TRBV5-1|-
TGCGCCAGCAGAGGGGGTTCGGAAGGGTATGGCTACACCTTC
CASRGGSEGYGYTF
>TRBJ2-7|-|TRBV4-3|TRBD1
TGCGCCAGCAGCCAAGAGCCGACAGGGTCCGGCTACGAGCAGTACTTC
CASSQEPTGSGYEQYF
>TRBJ1-5|-|TRBV19|-
TGTGCCAGTAGTCCCGGGTACGGCAATCAGCCCCAGCATTTT
CASSPGYGNQPQHF
>TRBJ2-1|-|TRBV6-4|TRBD2
TGTGCCAGCAGTGATGGGACTAGCGGGGGCAGTGAGCAGTTCTTC
CASSDGTSGGSEQFF
>TRBJ1-4|-|TRBV30|-
TGTGCCGAGAGGGGGGGAACTAATGAAAAACTGTTTTTT
CAERGGTNEKLFF
>TRBJ2-2|-|TRBV6-5|TRBD1
TGTGCCAGCAGGTACTATCGACAGGGCACCGGGGAGCTGTTTTTT
CASRYYRQGTGELFF
>TRBJ2-5|-|TRBV19|TRBD2
TGTGCCAGTACCCCCCGTGGAGCGGGGGAGACCCAGTACTTC
CASTPRGAGETQYF
>TRBJ1-3|-|TRBV10-3|-
TGTGCCGTCAGGGCCTCCTCTGGAAACACCATATATTTT
CAVRASSGNTIYF
>TRBJ1-1|-|TRBV6-1|-
TGTGCCAGCAGTGAAGCGGGGGGTGACACTGAAGCTTTCTTT
CASSEAGGDTEAFF
>TRBJ1-5|few|TRBV28|-
TGTGCCAGCAGTTTATGGGTTACGGGGATCCATCAGCCCCAGCATTTT
CASSLWVTGIHQPQHF
>TRBJ2-7|-|TRBV7-9|-
TGTGCCAGCAGCGACACTGCTCCCGAGCAGTACTTC
CASSDTAPEQYF
>TRBJ2-2|-|TRBV29-1|-
TGCAGCGTTGTCGGGTTCCACACCGGGGAGCTGTTTTTT
CSVVGFHTGELFF
>TRBJ2-1|-|TRBV6-2/TRBV6-3|TRBD2
TGTGCCAGCAGTCTCACCGGGACTAGCGGCTCCTATGAGCAGTTCTTC
CASSLTGTSGSYEQFF
>TRBJ2-1|-|TRBV6-2/TRBV6-3|TRBD2
TGTGCCAGCAGTAACGGACTAGCGGGGTGGTATGAGCAGTTCTTC
CASSNGLAGWYEQFF
>TRBJ1-6|-|TRBV5-1|-
TGCGCCAGCAGCTTGACGGGTTCACCCCTCCACTTT
CASSLTGSPLHF
>TRBJ1-3|-|TRBV5-4|-
TGTGCCAGCAGCTCCGGTGTAAACTCTGGAAACACCATATATTTT
CASSSGVNSGNTIYF
>TRBJ2-1|-|TRBV12-5|-
TGTGCTAGTGGACAAAGGGACATGACGGTGACATACAATGAGCAGTTCTTC
CASGQRDMTVTYNEQFF
>TRBJ1-2|-|TRBV29-1|-
TGCAGCGTTGAAGATCTGTGGCAGGGGTTGGGTGGCTACACCTTC
CSVEDLWQGLGGYTF
>TRBJ2-7|-|TRBV9|-
TGTGCCAGCAGCGTAGCGCCCAGGGACGAGCAGTACTTC
CASSVAPRDEQYF
>TRBJ1-2|-|TRBV19|TRBD1
TGTGCCAGTAGACGAAAGACAGGGGTTTACGGCTACACCTTC
CASRRKTGVYGYTF
>TRBJ1-3|-|TRBV5-1|-
TGCGCCAGCAGCCCCCCAGTGACAGGACCTAACACCATATATTTT
CASSPPVTGPNTIYF
>TRBJ2-5|-|TRBV10-3|TRBD2
TGTGCCATCGCACTAGCGGGACAAGAGACCCAGTACTTC
CAIALAGQETQYF
>TRBJ2-7|-|TRBV3-1/TRBV3-2|-
TGTGTCTCCCAGGGGGGCCTCCACGAGCAGTACTTC
CVSQGGLHEQYF
>TRBJ1-5|-|TRBV2|-
TGTGCCAGCAGATACAGGAATCAGCCCCAGCATTTT
CASRYRNQPQHF
>TRBJ2-7|-|TRBV7-2|-
TGTGCCAGCAGCCCCCCCGGCCCCCGGGCCTACGAGCAGTACTTC
CASSPPGPRAYEQYF
>TRBJ1-2|-|TRBV7-2|TRBD1
TGTGCCAGCAGCTTAGGGGGACAGGGGAACTATGGCTACACCTTC
CASSLGGQGNYGYTF
>TRBJ1-5|-|TRBV4-3|-
TGCGCCAGCAGCCAAGAACGGCGGGGGTCGGGGCCCCAGCATTTT
CASSQERRGSGPQHF
>TRBJ1-2|once|TRBV6-5|TRBD1
TGTGCCAGCAGTTCCGGGACAGAAGGAATTAACTATGGCTACACCTTC
CASSSGTEGINYGYTF
>TRBJ2-5|-|TRBV2|TRBD1
TGTGCCAGGACTGACAGGGGGTGGGAGACCCAGTACTTC
CARTDRGWETQYF
>TRBJ2-7|-|TRBV9|-
TGTGCCAGCAGCGTAGAGACAGGATTGTACGAGCAGTACTTC
CASSVETGLYEQYF
>TRBJ1-1|-|TRBV10-3|-
TGTGCCATCAGTGAGTCGGCCCCGGGTCTCTTCATGGGTACTGAAGCTTTCTTT
CAISESAPGLFMGTEAFF
>TRBJ2-3|-|TRBV7-2|TRBD2
TGTGCCAGCAGCTTAAATCGGGGGGGCCTAGATACGCAGTATTTT
CASSLNRGGLDTQYF
>TRBJ1-4|-|TRBV7-6|TRBD1
TGTGCCAGCAGCTTAGCGAGGGACAGGGGTGAAAAACTGTTTTTT
CASSLARDRGEKLFF
>TRBJ2-1|-|TRBV29-1|TRBD2
TGCAGCGTTGTAACTAGCGGGGCTATATACAATGAGCAGTTCTTC
CSVVTSGAIYNEQFF
>TRBJ2-5|-|TRBV5-6|TRBD1
TGTGCCAGCAGCTTCAGACAGGGGGGAAGAGAGACCCAGTACTTC
CASSFRQGGRETQYF
>TRBJ2-3|-|TRBV19|-
TGTGCCAGTAGTAGGCCCCTAGGAGATACGCAGTATTTT
CASSRPLGDTQYF
>TRBJ1-4|-|TRBV7-9|-
TGTGCCAGCAGCTCAACCCGGGGGGTGCGACTACGAAATGAAAAACTGTTTTTT
CASSSTRGVRLRNEKLFF
>TRBJ1-3|-|TRBV7-3|TRBD1
TGTGCCAGCAGCCTCTCCAGGGGGGACACCATATATTTT
CASSLSRGDTIYF
>TRBJ1-4|-|TRBV11-2|TRBD1
TGTGCCAGCAGCTTAGCAACAGGGGCAGGGGAAAAACTGTTTTTT
CASSLATGAGEKLFF
>TRBJ1-5|-|TRBV27|-
TGTGCCAGCAGTCTCGGGGGGTATGGCAATCAGCCCCAGCATTTT
CASSLGGYGNQPQHF
>TRBJ1-3|few|TRBV7-9|TRBD1
TGTGCCAGCAGCTTCCCGAAGGGGGCAGGGCTCGGTGGAAACACCATATATTTT
CASSFPKGAGLGGNTIYF